One and the same sample provided the 22 T cell receptor beta chains below, sequenced in a study of CD8 T cells in ankylosing spondylitis. MiXCR was run by TCRdb on the 5' RACE reads, yielding one entry per CDR3 protein. The sample has some 200,000 distinct CDR3 sequences, roughly 13% seen once; the top ten hold about 15%. Material: blood, either unsorted or a sorted T cell fraction (not recorded which). These receptor sequences come from a male donor with ankylosing spondylitis or in good health (not recorded which).

This clonotype was counted a few times. The chain joins TRBV4-1 to TRBJ2-5, with D perhaps TRBD2 (6 bases). The CDR3 is 13 amino acids. The V gene's germline CDR1 is MGHRA and CDR2 YSYEKL. Trimming pared 5 bases from V and 3 bases from J, leaving 10 bases between. CDR3 protein: CASSGPGEETQYF. The CDR3 DNA reads TGCGCCAGCAGCGGGCCGGGAGAAGAGACCCAGTACTTC.

This clonotype was seen ten or more times. This chain uses TRBV28 with TRBJ2-7; D gene unclear. V shed 6 bases and J shed 1 base, with 4 bases lying between them. Germline loops: CDR1 MDHEN, CDR2 SYDVKM. The CDR3 covers 11 residues. CDR3 bases: TGTGCCAGCAGGCTATCCTACGAGCAGTACTTC. Translation: CASRLSYEQYF.

The count of this clonotype is one. This chain uses TRBV12-3 or TRBV12-4 with TRBJ1-2; D is undetermined. V lost 3 bases and J 0 bases, leaving 14 bases between the germline ends. CDR3 length equals 16 residues. CDR3 bases: TGTGCCAGCAGTTTTGGGCAGGCCCCCTCTAACTATGGCTACACCTTC. This gives the protein CASSFGQAPSNYGYTF.

This clonotype was seen a handful of times. The chain employs TRBV4-1 and TRBJ2-3, with a tentative D call TRBD2 (5 bases). V was shortened by 1 base and J by 4 bases, with 12 bases between the two germline ends. Germline CDR1 MGHRA, CDR2 YSYEKL. The CDR3 contains 15 residues. CDR3 sequence reads: CASSQVRGRSDTQYF. CDR3 DNA: TGCGCCAGCAGCCAAGTTCGGGGAAGGTCAGATACGCAGTATTTT.

In its sample, this clonotype was seen a few times. The chain is built from TRBV20-1 and TRBJ2-1; 8 bases match TRBD2. The CDR3 loop spans 17 amino acids. Per germline, CDR1 DFQATT and CDR2 SNEGSKA (reference sequence). Trimming took 2 bases from V and 3 from J; bases not matched to a gene: 12. CDR3 nucleotide sequence: TGCAGTGCTAGACCTTCGCGAGCGGGAGACTACTACAATGAGCAGTTCTTC. It specifies CSARPSRAGDYYNEQFF.

The V and J genes are TRBV12-3 or TRBV12-4 and TRBJ2-5; D unclear. CDR3 length: 15 residues. With 6 bases removed from V and 4 bases from J, the gap between germline ends came to 18 bases. The CDR3, as DNA: TGTGCCAGCAGGGATCCGAGGAGCCCGGGAGAGACCCAGTACTTC. It translates to CASRDPRSPGETQYF.

CDR3 DNA sequence: TGTGCCAGCAGTTACTCCCCGGGGGACACCATATATTTT. Translation gives CASSYSPGDTIYF. The chain is built from TRBV6-5 and TRBJ1-3, with D tentatively TRBD1 (5 bases). This CDR3 is built from 13 residues. Trimming left V 0 bases short and J 8 bases short, with 8 bases between. Germline CDR1 is MNHEY and CDR2 is SVGAGI.

This clonotype was detected a few times. This chain links TRBV12-3 or TRBV12-4 with TRBJ2-7; D is perhaps TRBD1 or TRBD2 (5 bases each). The CDR3 sequence is 12 residues long. Trimming took 6 bases from V and 4 from J, leaving 10 bases between them. CDR3 residues: CASSRGIYEQYF. The CDR3 nucleotides are TGTGCCAGCAGCCGGGGCATTTACGAGCAGTACTTC.

The chain employs TRBV5-1 and TRBJ1-1; TRBD1 is a possible D gene (6 bases). From germline, CDR1 is SGHRS and CDR2 YFSETQ. The CDR3 covers 19 residues. Between the trimmed V and J ends, which lost 5 bases and 3 bases, there was a span of 29 bases. The CDR3 region has the DNA TGCGCCAGCAGATCACGAGGGACGGACAGCCTGTTTAGGGACACTGAAGCTTTCTTT. This codes for CASRSRGTDSLFRDTEAFF.

The chain is built from TRBV3-1 and TRBJ2-7, with D perhaps TRBD2 (5 bases). CDR1 is LGHDT, CDR2 YNNKEL, per germline (reference sequence). This CDR3 is built from 13 residues. V lost 1 base to trimming and J lost 4 bases, with 8 bases between them. The CDR3 protein is CASSQGTFYEQYF. The CDR3 bases are TGTGCCAGCAGCCAAGGGACTTTTTACGAGCAGTACTTC.

This clonotype occurred a few times. The chain recombines TRBV25-1 with TRBJ1-5; D not resolved. The V gene lost 0 bases and the J gene lost 4 bases, with 7 bases spanning the gap. This CDR3 has 14 amino acids. The germline gives CDR1 MGHDK, CDR2 SYGVNS. In nucleotides, the CDR3 is TGTGCCAGCAGTGAATATTCCCTAAATCAGCCCCAGCATTTT. It codes for CASSEYSLNQPQHF.

This clonotype was counted ten times or more. The rearrangement uses TRBV12-3 or TRBV12-4 and TRBJ1-5, with D unclear. Between the trimmed V and J ends, which lost 7 bases and 2 bases, there was a span of 9 bases. CDR3 length: 13 amino acids. As DNA, the CDR3 is TGTGCCAGCACCTCAACAGGCAATCAGCCCCAGCATTTT. Protein sequence: CASTSTGNQPQHF.

This clonotype has just a few counts. This sequence joins TRBV20-1 and TRBJ2-7; tentatively, D is TRBD1 (6 bases). Germline CDR1 is DFQATT and CDR2 is SNEGSKA (reference sequence). This CDR3 has 14 amino acids. V gave up 0 bases and J gave up 4 bases, with 13 bases separating them. CDR3 residues: CSARDEDTGYEQYF. The CDR3 region has the DNA TGCAGTGCTAGAGATGAGGACACAGGGTACGAGCAGTACTTC.

The table lists this clonotype with many counts. The V and J genes are TRBV12-3 or TRBV12-4 and TRBJ1-1; 12 nucleotides line up with TRBD1. V dropped 6 bases and J dropped 11; count of bases not matched to a gene: 7. The CDR3 covers 13 residues. CDR3 amino acids: CASRGQGAQLAFF. The CDR3 DNA reads TGTGCCAGCAGGGGACAGGGGGCACAGCTTGCTTTCTTT.

The chain has TRBV4-1 and TRBJ2-1, with D maybe TRBD2 (7 bases). Germline CDR1 and CDR2: MGHRA and YSYEKL. V lost 2 bases to trimming and J lost 0 bases, with 17 bases between them. This CDR3 has 18 amino acids. The CDR3 sequence is CASSQQGEGVSSYNEQFF. CDR3 in DNA: TGCGCCAGCAGCCAACAAGGGGAGGGGGTGAGCTCCTACAATGAGCAGTTCTTC.

The CDR3 reads CASSSFYPLQYEQYF. The CDR3 nucleotides are TGTGCCAGCAGTTCGTTTTACCCCCTACAGTACGAGCAGTACTTC. This chain links TRBV27 with TRBJ2-7, with D uncertain. Germline V CDR1 and CDR2: MNHEY, SMNVEV (reference sequence). This CDR3 has 15 amino acids. V lost 4 bases to trimming and J lost 4 bases, with 17 bases between them.

The V and J genes are TRBV7-8 and TRBJ2-7, with 8 bases identical to TRBD2. With V trimmed by 7 bases and J by 5 bases, 13 bases remained unmatched. CDR3 size: 15 residues. CDR1 SGHVS and CDR2 FQNEAQ come from the germline V gene. This CDR3 is CASTIAGGRWNEQYF. CDR3 bases: TGTGCCAGCACCATCGCGGGCGGGAGGTGGAACGAGCAGTACTTC.

The V gene is TRBV2, the J gene TRBJ2-3; tentative D call: TRBD1 (7 bases). Germline CDR1 is SNHLY and CDR2 is FYNNEI. The germline V and J ends were trimmed by 5 bases and 1 base, with 19 bases remaining between them. The CDR3 loop spans 17 amino acids. CDR3 protein: CASSSPGDSPGTDTQYF. CDR3 coding DNA: TGTGCCAGCAGTTCTCCGGGGGACAGTCCGGGCACAGATACGCAGTATTTT. The entire variable domain, with the rest obtained from reference TRBV2 and TRBJ2-3, is as follows: EPEVTQTPSHQVTQMGQEVILRCVPISNHLYFYWYRQILGQKVEFLVSFYNNEISEKSEIFDDQFSVERPDGSNFTLKIRSTKLEDSAMYFCASSSPGDSPGTDTQYFGPGTRLTVL.

The chain couples TRBV3-1 to TRBJ2-2, with 9 bases that match TRBD2. Germline assignment: CDR1 LGHDT and CDR2 YNNKEL (reference sequence). Losses at the gene ends were 3 bases for V and 5 bases for J; bases not matched to a gene: 4. The CDR3 loop spans 15 amino acids. The CDR3, as DNA: TGTGCCAGCAGCCAGGGCGGGAGGGAAACCGGGGAGCTGTTTTTT. This sequence encodes CASSQGGRETGELFF.

This CDR3 is CASSITGLNSPLHF. The CDR3 coding sequence is TGTGCCAGCAGCATTACAGGGTTGAATTCACCCCTCCACTTT. The chain is built from TRBV14 and TRBJ1-6, with D perhaps TRBD1 (6 bases). This CDR3 region has 14 residues. The germline CDR1 and CDR2 sequences are SGHDN and FVKESK. Trimming cost V 5 bases and J 7 bases, with 12 bases left between them.

This chain joins TRBV5-1 and TRBJ2-7; 7 nucleotides line up with TRBD1. The V segment lost 3 bases and the J segment 5 bases; nucleotides outside the gene matches: 11. CDR1 and CDR2 (germline): SGHRS, YFSETQ. CDR3 length: 15 amino acids. The CDR3 loop reads CASSSGQVEWDEQYF. As DNA, the CDR3 is TGCGCCAGCAGCTCCGGACAGGTTGAATGGGACGAGCAGTACTTC.

This clonotype was counted at least ten times. This chain uses TRBV29-1 with TRBJ2-7; tentative D call: TRBD2 (5 bases). This CDR3 is 15 amino acids long. V was shortened by 0 bases and J by 0 bases, with 12 bases between the two germline ends. Germline assignment: CDR1 SQVTM and CDR2 ANQGSEA. CDR3 in DNA: TGCAGCGTTGAAGAGGGAAGGGAGAGCTCCTACGAGCAGTACTTC. It encodes CSVEEGRESSYEQYF.